This T cell receptor beta chain came from a study of T-cell reconstitution after alpha-beta-depleted transplantation in children. As it was prepared, the TCRbeta library received unique molecular identifiers. TCRdb recomputed calls from the PCR reads with MiXCR, one row per CDR3 protein. The sample lists fewer than 400,000 distinct CDR3 sequences; over 20% were seen once. The CDR3 runs 14 residues. Trimming pared 4 bases from V and 7 bases from J, leaving 17 bases between. Germline V gene data show CDR1 as SEHNR and CDR2 as FQNEAQ (reference sequence). The table lists this clonotype with a few counts.

The chain employs TRBV7-9 and TRBJ2-7; tentative D call: TRBD2 (6 bases). The source is a male patient aged 10-17 years who had a stem cell transplant for acute lymphoblastic leukemia, so the T cells may come from the graft donor. The sequencing here drew on PBMCs, mostly from graft donor cells, taken 180 days after TCRalphabeta/CD19-depleted stem cell transplant. CDR3 coding DNA: TGTGCCAGCAGCTGGACTATGCTTGTGGAGGAGCAGTACTTC. The encoded protein is CASSWTMLVEEQYF.